Each of the 24 T cell receptor beta chains below was sequenced from the same sample in a study of OX40 agonist ivuxolimab in advanced cancers. Some clones are missing from TCRdb's copy, which holds only in-frame ones; the method was immunoSEQ multiplex PCR. The sample carries more than 65,000 clones, about three quarters recorded once. This specimen consisted of CD4+ or CD8+ T cells sorted from blood, obtained in a trial of the OX40 agonist ivuxolimab. The source is an adult with an advanced solid tumor such as melanoma, head and neck, liver or kidney cancer.

The CDR3 DNA reads as TGTGCCAGCAGCTCCTGGGACCACACAGATACGCAGTATTTT. Protein product: CASSSWDHTDTQYF. The chain combines TRBV7-6 with TRBJ2-3; D could derive from TRBD1 or TRBD2 (5 bases each). This CDR3 is 14 amino acids long. Germline CDR1 SGHVS, CDR2 FNYEAQ. Trimming shortened V by 4 bases and J by 2 bases, and 10 bases separated the two germline ends.

The chain employs TRBV5-1 and TRBJ1-2; 8 bases line up with TRBD1. This CDR3 is built from 14 residues. Trimming removed 0 bases from V and 4 bases from J; junction bases left unmatched: 2. From germline, CDR1 is SGHRS and CDR2 YFSETQ. This CDR3 is CASSLDRGSYGYTF. CDR3 DNA sequence: TGCGCCAGCAGCTTGGACAGGGGGAGCTATGGCTACACCTTC.

J is TRBJ1-1 and V is TRBV27; 7 bases are a match to TRBD1. The CDR3 has 13 residues. In germline, CDR1 is MNHEY, CDR2 SMNVEV (reference sequence). Unmatched junction bases numbered 6, after V lost 6 bases and J lost 5 bases. CDR3 residues: CASRAQGRTEAFF. CDR3 sequence (DNA): TGTGCCAGCAGGGCACAGGGGCGGACTGAAGCTTTCTTT.

J is TRBJ2-2 and V is TRBV11-1; the match to TRBD2 covers 16 bases. The CDR3 sequence is 17 residues long. Germline V CDR1 and CDR2: SGHAT, FQDESV (reference sequence). Trimming removed 5 bases from V and 6 bases from J; junction bases left unmatched: 6. In DNA, the CDR3 is TGTGCCAGCAGCAAGGGACTAGCGGGAGGGAGCGCCGGGGAGCTGTTTTTT. Translation: CASSKGLAGGSAGELFF. Drawing the rest from reference TRBV11-1 and TRBJ2-2, the complete variable domain is EAEVAQSPRYKITEKSQAVAFWCDPISGHATLYWYRQILGQGPELLVQFQDESVVDDSQLPKDRFSAERLKGVDSTLKIQPAELGDSAMYLCASSKGLAGGSAGELFFGEGSRLTVL.

The rearrangement uses TRBV14 and TRBJ2-1; TRBD2 matches 7 bases. Losses at the gene ends were 4 bases for V and 4 bases for J; bases not matched to a gene: 7. Germline CDR1 and CDR2: SGHDN and FVKESK. The length of the CDR3 is 15 residues. For the CDR3, the DNA is TGTGCCAGCAGCCCCCGGGTAGCGGGTTACAATGAGCAGTTCTTC. Protein product: CASSPRVAGYNEQFF.

In this sample, this clone turned up a few times. The chain couples TRBV10-3 to TRBJ1-1, with D perhaps TRBD1 (5 bases). Germline V gene lookup returns CDR1 ENHRY and CDR2 SYGVKD. The CDR3 is made up of 15 amino acids. The germline V and J ends were trimmed by 0 bases and 5 bases, with 13 bases remaining between them. CDR3 bases: TGTGCCATCAGTGAGTCGACGGGGGGGGTGACTGAAGCTTTCTTT. Amino acids: CAISESTGGVTEAFF.

The chain's CDR3 is CASSDPGQGAGTGELFF. The DNA of the CDR3 is TGCGCCAGCAGTGACCCGGGACAGGGGGCAGGGACCGGGGAGCTGTTTTTT. The rearrangement uses TRBV10-1 and TRBJ2-2; TRBD1 agrees at 12 bases. The CDR3 is made up of 17 amino acids. Germline loops: CDR1 WNHNN, CDR2 SYGVQD (reference sequence). J gave up 5 bases and V 3 bases, and 7 bases lay outside the gene matches.

The chain carries TRBV27 and TRBJ2-7; TRBD1 is a possible D gene (6 bases). Between the trimmed V and J ends, which lost 2 bases and 2 bases, there was a span of 10 bases. This CDR3 is built from 14 residues. Germline V gene lookup returns CDR1 MNHEY and CDR2 SMNVEV (reference sequence). In DNA form, the CDR3 reads TGTGCCAGCAGTTTACTTGGGGGCACCTACGAGCAGTACTTC. Translation gives CASSLLGGTYEQYF.

This clone showed up just once. J is TRBJ1-6 and V is TRBV19; a weak D match, TRBD1 (5 bases). Trimming left V 5 bases short and J 9 bases short, with 17 bases between. The germline V gene has CDR1 LNHDA and CDR2 SQIVND (reference sequence). This CDR3 comprises 15 residues. CDR3 DNA: TGTGCCAGTAGTTCCCGACCAGCCGGGGGTTCACCCCTCCACTTT. Protein product: CASSSRPAGGSPLHF.

The chain links TRBV4-3 to TRBJ1-5, with TRBD1 as a possible D gene (5 bases). With 1 base removed from V and 3 bases from J, the gap between germline ends came to 7 bases. The CDR3 extends over 14 amino acids. The germline gives CDR1 LGHNA, CDR2 YSLEER. CDR3: CASSQGQNNQPQHF. The DNA of the CDR3 is TGCGCCAGCAGCCAAGGACAGAACAATCAGCCCCAGCATTTT.

J is TRBJ2-7 and V is TRBV7-3; possibly TRBD2 for D (6 bases). Germline V gene lookup returns CDR1 SGHTA and CDR2 FQGTGA. The length of the CDR3 is 13 residues. V lost 5 bases to trimming and J lost 3 bases, with 11 bases between them. In DNA, the CDR3 is TGTGCCAGCAGCGCAAACGGGGGCTACGAGCAGTACTTC. Translating gives CASSANGGYEQYF.

The J gene is TRBJ1-1, the V gene TRBV7-8; D is unresolved. Trimming removed 6 bases at V and 4 bases at J, with 12 bases between. The CDR3 totals 13 residues. The germline gives CDR1 SGHVS, CDR2 FQNEAQ. The CDR3 DNA sequence: TGTGCCAGCAGTCTCACACGATTCACTGAAGCTTTCTTT. It encodes CASSLTRFTEAFF. Full variable domain (missing parts from reference TRBV7-8 and TRBJ1-1): GAGVSQSPRYKVAKRGQDVALRCDPISGHVSLFWYQQALGQGPEFLTYFQNEAQLDKSGLPSDRFFAERPEGSVSTLKIQRTQQEDSAVYLCASSLTRFTEAFFGQGTRLTVV.

This chain joins TRBV28 and TRBJ1-1, with TRBD1 as a possible D gene (5 bases). V was cut by 4 bases and J by 10 bases, with 22 bases left in between. The germline V gene has CDR1 MDHEN and CDR2 SYDVKM. The CDR3 contains 15 residues. CDR3 residues: CASSSPAGASDPAFF. DNA for the CDR3: TGTGCCAGCAGTTCACCCGCCGGGGCGTCAGATCCAGCTTTCTTT.

The chain carries TRBV15 and TRBJ1-2; no firm D call. Germline assignment: CDR1 LNHNV and CDR2 YYDKDF (reference sequence). The CDR3 runs to 13 residues. The V end lost 8 bases, the J end lost 0 bases, and 10 bases lay between the germline ends. This chain's CDR3 is CATATPTNYGYTF. CDR3 nucleotides: TGTGCCACCGCGACACCCACTAACTATGGCTACACCTTC.

The chain employs TRBV2 and TRBJ2-6, with D tentatively TRBD1 or TRBD2 (5 bases each). This CDR3 has 17 amino acids. CDR1 and CDR2 from the germline V gene are SNHLY and FYNNEI. Trimming removed 7 bases at V and 1 base at J, with 17 bases between. CDR3 residues: CASNSWDVESGANVLTF. For the CDR3, the DNA is TGTGCCAGCAACTCTTGGGACGTCGAGTCTGGGGCCAACGTCCTGACTTTC.

This sequence joins TRBV6-5 and TRBJ2-7, with no clear D. Trimming took off 6 bases at V and 4 bases at J, with 16 bases between the two ends. The CDR3 runs to 14 residues. Germline values: CDR1 MNHEY, CDR2 SVGAGI. DNA of the CDR3: TGTGCCAGCAGATGGCGGATAGGCCCTTACGAGCAGTACTTC. Its protein product is CASRWRIGPYEQYF.

The chain joins TRBV6-5 to TRBJ2-7; 8 nucleotides line up with TRBD2. Germline V lookup: CDR1 MNHEY, CDR2 SVGAGI. V trimming: 5 bases; J trimming: 13 bases; junction bases outside the gene matches: 19. The CDR3 sequence is 15 residues long. The CDR3, as DNA: TGTGCCAGCAGTCCCACCCGGATAGAGCGGGGGACCTACTACTTC. This codes for CASSPTRIERGTYYF.

This clone was seen repeatedly, ten times or more. The V call is TRBV7-9, the J call TRBJ1-5; no reliable D call. CDR3 length: 15 residues. CDR1 is SEHNR and CDR2 is FQNEAQ in the germline V gene (reference sequence). V was clipped by 5 bases and J by 3 bases, with 14 bases between them. Here the CDR3 reads CASSRAGELNQPQHF. For the CDR3, the DNA is TGTGCCAGCAGCCGAGCAGGAGAACTCAATCAGCCCCAGCATTTT.

The chain uses TRBV18 and TRBJ1-1, with a tentative D call TRBD1 (6 bases). The V end lost 5 bases, the J end lost 4 bases, and 14 bases lay between the germline ends. The CDR3 totals 14 residues. Germline CDR1 reads KGHSH; CDR2 reads LQKENI. The CDR3 nucleotides read TGTGCCAGCTCAGAACAGGGAACCGGCACTGAAGCTTTCTTT. This encodes CASSEQGTGTEAFF. The whole variable domain, remainder taken from reference TRBV18 and TRBJ1-1, is NAGVMQNPRHLVRRRGQEARLRCSPMKGHSHVYWYRQLPEEGLKFMVYLQKENIIDESGMPKERFSAEFPKEGPSILRIQQVVRGDSAAYFCASSEQGTGTEAFFGQGTRLTVV.

The J gene is TRBJ2-5, the V gene TRBV5-1; the D is unclear. Germline CDR1 and CDR2: SGHRS and YFSETQ. This CDR3 region has 12 residues. Trimming left V 2 bases short and J 4 bases short, with 6 bases between. CDR3 DNA sequence: TGCGCCAGCAGCTTACAAGGAGAGACCCAGTACTTC. It encodes CASSLQGETQYF. The full variable domain, in which reference TRBV5-1 and TRBJ2-5 provide the parts outside the CDR3, is KAGVTQTPRYLIKTRGQQVTLSCSPISGHRSVSWYQQTPGQGLQFLFEYFSETQRNKGNFPGRFSGRQFSNSRSEMNVSTLELGDSALYLCASSLQGETQYFGPGTRLLVL.

This chain connects TRBV5-1 to TRBJ2-1, with 9 bases identical to TRBD1. This CDR3 has 15 residues. V dropped 4 bases and J dropped 9; count of bases not matched to a gene: 11. Germline values: CDR1 SGHRS, CDR2 YFSETQ. CDR3 region: CASSTQGQGNGEQFF. CDR3 bases: TGCGCCAGCAGCACCCAGGGACAGGGTAATGGTGAGCAGTTCTTC.

The J gene is TRBJ2-6, the V gene TRBV2; no firm D call. Germline values: CDR1 SNHLY, CDR2 FYNNEI. Trimming removed 7 bases at V and 0 bases at J, with 7 bases between. The CDR3 runs to 14 residues. DNA of the CDR3: TGTGCCAGCATTTTAGACTCTGGGGCCAACGTCCTGACTTTC. It specifies CASILDSGANVLTF. The full variable domain, rest sourced from reference TRBV2 and TRBJ2-6, is EPEVTQTPSHQVTQMGQEVILRCVPISNHLYFYWYRQILGQKVEFLVSFYNNEISEKSEIFDDQFSVERPDGSNFTLKIRSTKLEDSAMYFCASILDSGANVLTFGAGSRLTVL.

The rearrangement links TRBV5-8 to TRBJ1-3; D ambiguous. Germline V gene data show CDR1 as SGHTS and CDR2 as YDEGEE. This CDR3 is built from 12 residues. Trimming cost V 3 bases and J 4 bases, with 5 bases left between them. The CDR3 nucleotides are TGTGCCAGCAGCTCCAGAGGAAACACCATATATTTT. Amino acid sequence: CASSSRGNTIYF.

The J gene is TRBJ2-3, the V gene TRBV5-1; no firm D call. CDR1 and CDR2 (germline): SGHRS, YFSETQ. Trimming shortened V by 4 bases and J by 0 bases, and 9 bases separated the two germline ends. The CDR3 length is 14 residues. CDR3 coding DNA: TGCGCCAGCAGCCCCACGACTAGCACAGATACGCAGTATTTT. Protein: CASSPTTSTDTQYF.